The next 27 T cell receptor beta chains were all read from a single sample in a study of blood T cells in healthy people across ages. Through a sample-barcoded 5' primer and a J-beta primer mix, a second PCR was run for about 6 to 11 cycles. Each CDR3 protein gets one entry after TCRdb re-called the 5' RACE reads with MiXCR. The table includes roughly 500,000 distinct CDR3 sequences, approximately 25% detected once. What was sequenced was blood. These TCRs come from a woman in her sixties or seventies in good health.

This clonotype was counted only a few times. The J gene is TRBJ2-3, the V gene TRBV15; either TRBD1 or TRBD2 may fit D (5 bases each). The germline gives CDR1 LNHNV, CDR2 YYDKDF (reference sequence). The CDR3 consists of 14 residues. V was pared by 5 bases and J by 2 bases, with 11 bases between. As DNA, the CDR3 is TGTGCCACCAGCGGGGGAACCCACACAGATACGCAGTATTTT. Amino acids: CATSGGTHTDTQYF.

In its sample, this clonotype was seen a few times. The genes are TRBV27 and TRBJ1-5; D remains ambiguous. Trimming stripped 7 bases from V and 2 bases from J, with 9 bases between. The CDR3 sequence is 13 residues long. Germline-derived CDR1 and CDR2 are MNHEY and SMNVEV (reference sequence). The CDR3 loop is CASKPGRNQPQHF. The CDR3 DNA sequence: TGTGCCAGCAAACCAGGACGCAATCAGCCCCAGCATTTT.

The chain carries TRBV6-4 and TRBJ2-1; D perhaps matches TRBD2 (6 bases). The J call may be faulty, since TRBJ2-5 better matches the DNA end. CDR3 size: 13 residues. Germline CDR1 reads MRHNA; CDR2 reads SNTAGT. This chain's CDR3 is CASSADPGDPQYF. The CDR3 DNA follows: TGTGCCAGCAGTGCGGATCCGGGAGATCCCCAGTACTTC.

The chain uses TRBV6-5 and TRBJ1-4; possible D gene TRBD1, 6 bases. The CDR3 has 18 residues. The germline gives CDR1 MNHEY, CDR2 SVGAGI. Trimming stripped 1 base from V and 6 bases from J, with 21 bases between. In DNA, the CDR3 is TGTGCCAGCAGTTACTTTCCCGTCGACAGGAGTTTGCATGAAAAACTGTTTTTT. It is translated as CASSYFPVDRSLHEKLFF.

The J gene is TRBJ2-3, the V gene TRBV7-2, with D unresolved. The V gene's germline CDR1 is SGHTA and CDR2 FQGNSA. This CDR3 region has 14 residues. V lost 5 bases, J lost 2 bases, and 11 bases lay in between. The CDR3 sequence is CASSLTHPTDTQYF. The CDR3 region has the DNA TGTGCCAGCAGCCTGACTCATCCCACAGATACGCAGTATTTT. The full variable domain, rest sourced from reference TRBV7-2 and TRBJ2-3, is GAGVSQSPSNKVTEKGKDVELRCDPISGHTALYWYRQSLGQGLEFLIYFQGNSAPDKSGLPSDRFSAERTGGSVSTLTIQRTQQEDSAVYLCASSLTHPTDTQYFGPGTRLTVL.

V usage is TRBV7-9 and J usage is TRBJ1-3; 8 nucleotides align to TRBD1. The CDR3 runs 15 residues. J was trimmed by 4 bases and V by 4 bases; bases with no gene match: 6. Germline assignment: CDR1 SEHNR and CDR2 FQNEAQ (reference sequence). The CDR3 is CASSSTRTGGNTIYF. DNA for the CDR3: TGTGCCAGCAGCTCAACCCGGACAGGGGGAAACACCATATATTTT.

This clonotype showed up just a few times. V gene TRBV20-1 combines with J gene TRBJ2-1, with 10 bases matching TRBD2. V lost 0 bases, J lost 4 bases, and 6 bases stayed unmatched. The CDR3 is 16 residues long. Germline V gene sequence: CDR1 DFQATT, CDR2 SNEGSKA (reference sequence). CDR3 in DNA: TGCAGTGCTAGAGATTTTAGCGGGGGGCTTTACAATGAGCAGTTCTTC. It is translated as CSARDFSGGLYNEQFF.

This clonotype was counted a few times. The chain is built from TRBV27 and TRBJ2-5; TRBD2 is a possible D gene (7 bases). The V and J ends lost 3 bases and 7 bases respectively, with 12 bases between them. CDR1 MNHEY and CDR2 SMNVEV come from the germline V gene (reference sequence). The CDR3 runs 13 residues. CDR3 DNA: TGTGCCAGCAGTTTGAGAGGGGGGGCGACCCAGTACTTC. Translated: CASSLRGGATQYF.

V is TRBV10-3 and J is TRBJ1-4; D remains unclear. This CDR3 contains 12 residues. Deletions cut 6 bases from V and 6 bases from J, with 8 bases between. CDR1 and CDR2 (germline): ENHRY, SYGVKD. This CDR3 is CAIRGDDEKLFF. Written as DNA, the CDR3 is TGTGCCATCAGGGGTGATGATGAAAAACTGTTTTTT.

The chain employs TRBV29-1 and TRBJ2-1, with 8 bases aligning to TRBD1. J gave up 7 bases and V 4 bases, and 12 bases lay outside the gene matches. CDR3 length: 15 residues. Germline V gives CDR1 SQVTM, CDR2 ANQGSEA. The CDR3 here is CSVAGRTGLVNEQFF. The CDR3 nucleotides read TGCAGCGTTGCAGGCCGGACAGGGTTGGTTAATGAGCAGTTCTTC.

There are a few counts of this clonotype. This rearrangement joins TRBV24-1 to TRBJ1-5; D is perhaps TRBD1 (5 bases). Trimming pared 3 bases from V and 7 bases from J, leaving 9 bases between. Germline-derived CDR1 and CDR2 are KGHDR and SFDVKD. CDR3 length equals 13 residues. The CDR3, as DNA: TGTGCCACCAGTGATCGGACATCACAGCCCCAGCATTTT. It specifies CATSDRTSQPQHF.

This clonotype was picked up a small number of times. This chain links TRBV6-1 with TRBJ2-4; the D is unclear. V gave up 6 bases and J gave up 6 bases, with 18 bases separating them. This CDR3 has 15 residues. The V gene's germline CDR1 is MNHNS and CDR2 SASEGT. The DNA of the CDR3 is TGTGCCAGCAGCGATTTTCGACAAGGCCGAAACATTCAGTACTTC. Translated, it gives CASSDFRQGRNIQYF.

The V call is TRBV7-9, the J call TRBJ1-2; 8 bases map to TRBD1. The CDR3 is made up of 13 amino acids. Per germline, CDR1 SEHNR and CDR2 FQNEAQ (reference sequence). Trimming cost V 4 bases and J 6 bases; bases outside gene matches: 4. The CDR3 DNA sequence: TGTGCCAGCAGCTCAACAGGGGGTGATGGCTACACCTTC. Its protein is CASSSTGGDGYTF. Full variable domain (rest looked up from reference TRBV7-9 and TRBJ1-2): DTGVSQNPRHKITKRGQNVTFRCDPISEHNRLYWYRQTLGQGPEFLTYFQNEAQLEKSRLLSDRFSAERPKGSFSTLEIQRTEQGDSAMYLCASSSTGGDGYTFGSGTRLTVV.

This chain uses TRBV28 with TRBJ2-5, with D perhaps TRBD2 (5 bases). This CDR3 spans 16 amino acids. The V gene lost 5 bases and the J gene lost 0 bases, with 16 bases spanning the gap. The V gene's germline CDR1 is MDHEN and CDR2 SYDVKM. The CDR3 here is CASSQPGRSYQETQYF. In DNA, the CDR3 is TGTGCCAGCAGTCAACCGGGAAGGAGTTACCAAGAGACCCAGTACTTC.

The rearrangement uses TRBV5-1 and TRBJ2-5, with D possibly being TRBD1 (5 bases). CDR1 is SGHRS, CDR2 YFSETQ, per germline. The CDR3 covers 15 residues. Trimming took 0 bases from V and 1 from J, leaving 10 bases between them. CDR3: CASSLEDTLQETQYF. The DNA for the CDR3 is TGCGCCAGCAGCTTGGAGGACACCCTCCAAGAGACCCAGTACTTC.

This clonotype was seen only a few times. This CDR3 is CASSHSGGPSADTQYF. CDR3 nucleotide sequence: TGCGCCAGCAGCCATTCGGGGGGGCCCTCGGCAGATACGCAGTATTTT. The gene calls are TRBV4-1 and TRBJ2-3, with TRBD2 matching over 8 bases. Germline loops: CDR1 MGHRA, CDR2 YSYEKL. Germline trimming cut 3 bases from V and 4 bases from J; bases unmatched to any gene: 9. The CDR3 consists of 16 residues.

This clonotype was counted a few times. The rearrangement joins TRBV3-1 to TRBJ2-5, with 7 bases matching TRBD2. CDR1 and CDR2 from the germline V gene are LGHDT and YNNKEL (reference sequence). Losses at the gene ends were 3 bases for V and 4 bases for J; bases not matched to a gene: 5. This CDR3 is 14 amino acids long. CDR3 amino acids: CASSHIGLGETQYF. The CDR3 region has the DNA TGTGCCAGCAGCCACATCGGACTAGGAGAGACCCAGTACTTC.

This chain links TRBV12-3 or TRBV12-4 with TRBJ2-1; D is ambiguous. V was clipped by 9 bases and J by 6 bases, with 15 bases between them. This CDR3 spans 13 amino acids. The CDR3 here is CASQFREGNEQFF. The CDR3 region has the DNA TGTGCCAGTCAATTTCGTGAAGGCAATGAGCAGTTCTTC.

DNA of the CDR3: TGTGCCAGCAGTCACCGGGACTCGGGGAGGGATACGCAGTATTTT. Its translation: CASSHRDSGRDTQYF. The chain has TRBV12-3 or TRBV12-4 and TRBJ2-3; weak D call: TRBD2 (6 bases). The CDR3 sequence is 15 residues long. V lost 5 bases and J 6 bases, leaving 18 bases between the germline ends.

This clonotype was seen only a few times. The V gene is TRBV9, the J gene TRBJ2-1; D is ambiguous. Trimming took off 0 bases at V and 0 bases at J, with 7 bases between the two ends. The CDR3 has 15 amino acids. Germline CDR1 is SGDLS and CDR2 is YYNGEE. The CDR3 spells CASSVGMSSYNEQFF. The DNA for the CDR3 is TGTGCCAGCAGCGTAGGTATGTCCTCCTACAATGAGCAGTTCTTC. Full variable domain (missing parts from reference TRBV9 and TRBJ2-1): DSGVTQTPKHLITATGQRVTLRCSPRSGDLSVYWYQQSLDQGLQFLIQYYNGEERAKGNILERFSAQQFPDLHSELNLSSLELGDSALYFCASSVGMSSYNEQFFGPGTRLTVL.

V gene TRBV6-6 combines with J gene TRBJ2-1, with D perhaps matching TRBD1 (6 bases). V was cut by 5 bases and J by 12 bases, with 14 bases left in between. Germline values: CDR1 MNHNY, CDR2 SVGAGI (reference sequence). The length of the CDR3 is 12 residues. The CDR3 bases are TGTGCCAGCAGTGCACAGGGTAGGAGGCAGTTCTTC. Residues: CASSAQGRRQFF.

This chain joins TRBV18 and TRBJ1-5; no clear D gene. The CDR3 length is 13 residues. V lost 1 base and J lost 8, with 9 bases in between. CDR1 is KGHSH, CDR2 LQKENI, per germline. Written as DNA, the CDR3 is TGTGCCAGCTCACCACATCCTGGAGAGCCCCAGCATTTT. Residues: CASSPHPGEPQHF.

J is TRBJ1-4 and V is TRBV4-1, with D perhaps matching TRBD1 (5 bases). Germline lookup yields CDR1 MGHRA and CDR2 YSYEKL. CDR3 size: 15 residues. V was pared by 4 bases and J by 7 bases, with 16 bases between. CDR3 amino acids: CASSLGQGSSEKLFF. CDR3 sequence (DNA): TGCGCCAGCAGCCTAGGTCAGGGAAGTAGTGAAAAACTGTTTTTT.

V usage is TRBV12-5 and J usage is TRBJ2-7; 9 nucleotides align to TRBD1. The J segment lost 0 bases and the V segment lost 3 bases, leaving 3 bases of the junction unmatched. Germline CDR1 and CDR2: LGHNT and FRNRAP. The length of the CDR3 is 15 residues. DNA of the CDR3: TGTGCTAGTGGTTTAGGGACAGGGCTCTCCTACGAGCAGTACTTC. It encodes CASGLGTGLSYEQYF.

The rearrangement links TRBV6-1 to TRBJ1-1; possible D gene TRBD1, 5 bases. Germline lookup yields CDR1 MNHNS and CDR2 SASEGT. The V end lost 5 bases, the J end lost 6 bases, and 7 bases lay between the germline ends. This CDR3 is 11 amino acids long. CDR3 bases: TGTGCCAGCAGTTGGGACGCTGAAGCTTTCTTT. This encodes CASSWDAEAFF.

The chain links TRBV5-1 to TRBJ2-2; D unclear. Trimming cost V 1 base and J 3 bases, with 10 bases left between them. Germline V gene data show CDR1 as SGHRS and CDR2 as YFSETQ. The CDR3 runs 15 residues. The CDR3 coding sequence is TGCGCCAGCAGCTTGAACGGGCCTCACACCGGGGAGCTGTTTTTT. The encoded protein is CASSLNGPHTGELFF.

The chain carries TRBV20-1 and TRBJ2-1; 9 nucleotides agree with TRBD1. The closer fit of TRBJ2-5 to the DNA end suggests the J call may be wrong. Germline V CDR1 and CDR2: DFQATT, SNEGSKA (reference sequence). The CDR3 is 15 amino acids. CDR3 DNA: TGCAGTGCTAGAAGGGGACAGGGTACACAAGAGACCCAGTACTTC. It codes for CSARRGQGTQETQYF.